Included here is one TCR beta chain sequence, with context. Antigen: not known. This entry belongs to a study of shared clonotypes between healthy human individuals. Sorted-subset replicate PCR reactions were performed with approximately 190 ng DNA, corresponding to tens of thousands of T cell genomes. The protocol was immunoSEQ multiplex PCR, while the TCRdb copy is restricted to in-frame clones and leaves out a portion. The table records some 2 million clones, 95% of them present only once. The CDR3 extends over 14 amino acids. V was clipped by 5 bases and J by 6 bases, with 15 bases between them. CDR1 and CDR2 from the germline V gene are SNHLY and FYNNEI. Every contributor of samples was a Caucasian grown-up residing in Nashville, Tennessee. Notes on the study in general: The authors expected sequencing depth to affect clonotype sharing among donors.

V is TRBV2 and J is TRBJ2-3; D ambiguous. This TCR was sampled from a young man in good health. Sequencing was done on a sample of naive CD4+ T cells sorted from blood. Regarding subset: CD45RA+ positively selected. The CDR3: CASSFDYAPDTQYF. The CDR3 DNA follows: TGTGCCAGCAGTTTCGATTATGCCCCTGATACGCAGTATTTT.